The 21 T cell receptor beta chains given below trace back to one sample, sequenced in a study of OX40 agonist ivuxolimab in advanced cancers. TCRdb's table, derived via immunoSEQ multiplex PCR, lists solely in-frame clones and lacks some. Of some 94,000 clones in the sample, about 92% were seen once. The starting material was CD4+ or CD8+ T cells sorted from blood, obtained in a trial of the OX40 agonist ivuxolimab. These receptors originate from an adult with an advanced solid tumor such as melanoma, head and neck, liver or kidney cancer.

CDR3 loop: CASSGDRNEQYF. In nucleotides, the CDR3 is TGTGCCAGCAGTGGTGACAGGAACGAGCAGTACTTC. The chain couples TRBV6-1 to TRBJ2-7; TRBD1 is a possible D gene (6 bases). The CDR3 is made up of 12 amino acids. V lost 4 bases and J 5 bases, leaving 9 bases between the germline ends. CDR1 and CDR2 from the germline V gene are MNHNS and SASEGT.

The chain couples TRBV27 to TRBJ1-5; D perhaps matches TRBD1 (6 bases). V gave up 5 bases and J gave up 7 bases, with 12 bases separating them. The CDR3 spans 13 residues. Germline CDR1 and CDR2: MNHEY and SMNVEV (reference sequence). CDR3 sequence: CASSRMGGQPQHF. CDR3 nucleotides: TGTGCCAGCAGTCGCATGGGGGGCCAGCCCCAGCATTTT.

This clone was counted only a few times. V usage is TRBV7-6 and J usage is TRBJ2-7; tentatively, D is TRBD1 or TRBD2 (5 bases each). V was cut by 0 bases and J by 7 bases, with 10 bases left in between. The germline V gene has CDR1 SGHVS and CDR2 FNYEAQ. This CDR3 is 13 amino acids long. For the CDR3, the DNA is TGTGCCAGCAGCTTAGCGGGGCAGCGGGAGCAGTACTTC. It is translated as CASSLAGQREQYF.

J is TRBJ2-3 and V is TRBV30; 9 positions agree with TRBD2. V was clipped by 1 base and J by 3 bases; unmatched bases: 2. Germline assignment: CDR1 GTSNPN and CDR2 SVGIG (reference sequence). This CDR3 spans 14 amino acids. DNA for the CDR3: TGTGCCTGGAGTGAGGCGGGAGGGACAGATACGCAGTATTTT. It encodes CAWSEAGGTDTQYF.

The chain joins TRBV5-1 to TRBJ2-5; 12 bases are shared with TRBD1. This CDR3 is built from 15 residues. The V gene end was trimmed by 3 bases and the J gene end by 1 base; junction bases not matched to a gene: 1. Germline CDR1 and CDR2: SGHRS and YFSETQ. The CDR3 sequence is CASSWGQGAQETQYF. For the CDR3, the DNA is TGCGCCAGCAGCTGGGGACAGGGGGCCCAAGAGACCCAGTACTTC.

The V gene is TRBV29-1, the J gene TRBJ1-2; the D is unclear. Trimming stripped 4 bases from V and 6 bases from J, with 18 bases between. Germline loops: CDR1 SQVTM, CDR2 ANQGSEA. This CDR3 contains 14 residues. The CDR3 sequence is CSVVSSGGKNGYTF. The CDR3, as DNA: TGCAGCGTTGTTTCTAGTGGAGGGAAGAATGGCTACACCTTC. Full variable domain (remainder filled in from reference TRBV29-1 and TRBJ1-2): SAVISQKPSRDICQRGTSLTIQCQVDSQVTMMFWYRQQPGQSLTLIATANQGSEATYESGFVIDKFPISRPNLTFSTLTVSNMSPEDSSIYLCSVVSSGGKNGYTFGSGTRLTVV.

V is TRBV10-2 and J is TRBJ1-2, with D perhaps TRBD1 (6 bases). Germline V CDR1 and CDR2: WSHSY, SAAADI. CDR3 length equals 16 residues. V dropped 5 bases and J dropped 3 bases, with 19 bases sitting between them. The CDR3 coding sequence is TGCGCCAGCAGTTTAAACACAGGGTCGGGGCACTATGGCTACACCTTC. It yields the protein CASSLNTGSGHYGYTF.

The chain employs TRBV9 and TRBJ1-1, with D hard to call. This CDR3 spans 17 amino acids. Per germline, CDR1 SGDLS and CDR2 YYNGEE. The V gene lost 0 bases and the J gene lost 3 bases, with 18 bases spanning the gap. The CDR3: CASSVGGQLSSDTEAFF. The CDR3 DNA reads as TGTGCCAGCAGCGTAGGTGGGCAGCTAAGTAGCGACACTGAAGCTTTCTTT. Drawing the rest from reference TRBV9 and TRBJ1-1, the complete variable domain is DSGVTQTPKHLITATGQRVTLRCSPRSGDLSVYWYQQSLDQGLQFLIQYYNGEERAKGNILERFSAQQFPDLHSELNLSSLELGDSALYFCASSVGGQLSSDTEAFFGQGTRLTVV.

The chain is built from TRBV11-3 and TRBJ2-7; no clear D gene. This CDR3 contains 15 residues. The V gene lost 5 bases and the J gene lost 0 bases, with 14 bases spanning the gap. Germline CDR1 and CDR2: SGHNT and YENEEA. The CDR3 loop reads CASSHDGLISYEQYF. CDR3 in DNA: TGTGCCAGCAGCCACGACGGGTTAATCTCCTACGAGCAGTACTTC.

The V call is TRBV7-9, the J call TRBJ2-7; TRBD1 is a possible D gene (7 bases). The V end lost 5 bases, the J end lost 3 bases, and 8 bases lay between the germline ends. CDR1 SEHNR and CDR2 FQNEAQ come from the germline V gene (reference sequence). The CDR3 consists of 12 residues. This CDR3 is CASSQGGYEQYF. Written as DNA, the CDR3 is TGTGCCAGCAGCCAGGGGGGCTACGAGCAGTACTTC.

This chain connects TRBV5-4 to TRBJ2-2; D call uncertain. The V gene's germline CDR1 is SGHNT and CDR2 YYREEE (reference sequence). The CDR3 is 15 residues long. V shed 3 bases and J shed 5 bases, with 14 bases lying between them. DNA for the CDR3: TGTGCCAGCAGCTCCTCCAAGGGTGGGACCGGGGAGCTGTTTTTT. It translates to CASSSSKGGTGELFF.

The chain has TRBV7-9 and TRBJ2-2; 10 bases are a match to TRBD2. V dropped 4 bases and J dropped 4; count of bases not matched to a gene: 15. The CDR3 sequence is 19 residues long. Per germline, CDR1 SEHNR and CDR2 FQNEAQ (reference sequence). The CDR3 loop is CASSSPEAGTSEGTGELFF. In DNA form, the CDR3 reads TGTGCCAGCAGCTCCCCCGAGGCCGGGACTAGCGAGGGCACCGGGGAGCTGTTTTTT. Based on the CDR3 plus reference TRBV7-9 and TRBJ2-2, the full variable domain is DTGVSQNPRHKITKRGQNVTFRCDPISEHNRLYWYRQTLGQGPEFLTYFQNEAQLEKSRLLSDRFSAERPKGSFSTLEIQRTEQGDSAMYLCASSSPEAGTSEGTGELFFGEGSRLTVL.

As to this clone: Within the sample, other DNA sequences also encode this same CDR3. The rearrangement links TRBV6-5 to TRBJ2-5, with D uncertain. Germline lookup yields CDR1 MNHEY and CDR2 SVGAGI. V shed 0 bases and J shed 3 bases, with 8 bases lying between them. The CDR3 runs to 14 residues. The DNA for the CDR3 is TGTGCCAGCAGTTACTCGAACAGAGAAGAGACCCAGTACTTC. Translating gives CASSYSNREETQYF.

The chain links TRBV4-1 to TRBJ2-7, with D perhaps matching TRBD1 (5 bases). V dropped 4 bases and J dropped 2 bases, with 15 bases sitting between them. Germline CDR1 MGHRA, CDR2 YSYEKL. There are 15 residues in the CDR3. The CDR3 region has the DNA TGCGCCAGCAGCCTAGCTCTCCAGGGAACCTACGAGCAGTACTTC. Its translation is CASSLALQGTYEQYF.

The genes are TRBV13 and TRBJ2-5; 7 bases agree with TRBD2. The CDR3 is 15 amino acids. CDR1 and CDR2 (germline): PRHDT, FYEKMQ (reference sequence). The J segment lost 0 bases and the V segment lost 6 bases, leaving 7 bases of the junction unmatched. CDR3: CASRISGVYQETQYF. The CDR3 DNA is TGTGCCAGCAGAATCAGCGGGGTTTACCAAGAGACCCAGTACTTC.

This clone occurred once. The gene calls are TRBV9 and TRBJ2-3; TRBD2 aligns across 9 bases. The germline CDR1 and CDR2 sequences are SGDLS and YYNGEE. V dropped 4 bases and J dropped 8; count of bases not matched to a gene: 17. The CDR3 runs to 17 residues. The CDR3 region has the DNA TGTGCCAGCAGCCCCCCGTCGGGGATAGCGGGAGAGGGTACGCAGTATTTT. This gives the protein CASSPPSGIAGEGTQYF.

This chain links TRBV11-2 with TRBJ2-2; 8 bases align to TRBD2. The CDR3 loop spans 19 amino acids. The V gene end was trimmed by 3 bases and the J gene end by 5 bases; junction bases not matched to a gene: 17. CDR1 is SGHAT, CDR2 FQNNGV, per germline. CDR3 bases: TGTGCCAGCAGCTTGGCTTTTGCTTGGCGGGGGGCGCTTACCGGGGAGCTGTTTTTT. This encodes CASSLAFAWRGALTGELFF.

The CDR3 nucleotides are TGTGCCAGCAGCATTAGCGGGAGCTACGAGCAGTACTTC. Its protein is CASSISGSYEQYF. J is TRBJ2-7 and V is TRBV7-8, with TRBD2 matching 9 bases. J lost 3 bases, V lost 5 bases, and 2 bases had no gene match. Germline V gene lookup returns CDR1 SGHVS and CDR2 FQNEAQ. This CDR3 has 13 residues.

In its sample, this clone was seen once. J is TRBJ2-7 and V is TRBV7-9, with TRBD2 matching 8 bases. The J segment lost 3 bases and the V segment lost 1 base, leaving 5 bases of the junction unmatched. This CDR3 has 15 residues. Germline loops: CDR1 SEHNR, CDR2 FQNEAQ (reference sequence). The CDR3, as DNA: TGTGCCAGCAGCTTAGAAGCGGGAGAAGTCTACGAGCAGTACTTC. It translates to CASSLEAGEVYEQYF.

This chain joins TRBV27 and TRBJ1-5; 7 bases line up with TRBD1. Germline V gene sequence: CDR1 MNHEY, CDR2 SMNVEV (reference sequence). With V trimmed by 3 bases and J by 6 bases, 8 bases remained unmatched. CDR3 length: 15 residues. CDR3 DNA sequence: TGTGCCAGCAGTTTTGGCAGGGGGTCTGGTCAGCCCCAGCATTTT. As protein: CASSFGRGSGQPQHF.

This clone was recorded only once. The gene calls are TRBV6-1 and TRBJ1-2; TRBD1 agrees at 10 bases. The germline gives CDR1 MNHNS, CDR2 SASEGT. The CDR3 contains 14 residues. J was trimmed by 8 bases and V by 3 bases; bases with no gene match: 6. The CDR3, as DNA: TGTGCCAGCAGTGACCCCGGGACAGGGGACGGCTACACCTTC. This translates into CASSDPGTGDGYTF.